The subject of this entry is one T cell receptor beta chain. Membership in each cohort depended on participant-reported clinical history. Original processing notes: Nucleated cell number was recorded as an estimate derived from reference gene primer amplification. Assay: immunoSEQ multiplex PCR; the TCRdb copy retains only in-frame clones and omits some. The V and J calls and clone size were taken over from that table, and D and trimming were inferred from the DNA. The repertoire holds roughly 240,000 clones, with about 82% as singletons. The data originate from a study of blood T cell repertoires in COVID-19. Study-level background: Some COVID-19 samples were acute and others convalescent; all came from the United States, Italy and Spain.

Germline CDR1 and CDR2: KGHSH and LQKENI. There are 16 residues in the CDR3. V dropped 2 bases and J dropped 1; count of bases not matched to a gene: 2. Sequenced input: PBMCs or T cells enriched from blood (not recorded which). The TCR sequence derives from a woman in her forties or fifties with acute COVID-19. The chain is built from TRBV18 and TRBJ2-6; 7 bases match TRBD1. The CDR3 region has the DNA TGTGCCAGCTCACCAAACAGGGGTTCTGGGGCCAACGTCCTGACTTTC. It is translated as CASSPNRGSGANVLTF.